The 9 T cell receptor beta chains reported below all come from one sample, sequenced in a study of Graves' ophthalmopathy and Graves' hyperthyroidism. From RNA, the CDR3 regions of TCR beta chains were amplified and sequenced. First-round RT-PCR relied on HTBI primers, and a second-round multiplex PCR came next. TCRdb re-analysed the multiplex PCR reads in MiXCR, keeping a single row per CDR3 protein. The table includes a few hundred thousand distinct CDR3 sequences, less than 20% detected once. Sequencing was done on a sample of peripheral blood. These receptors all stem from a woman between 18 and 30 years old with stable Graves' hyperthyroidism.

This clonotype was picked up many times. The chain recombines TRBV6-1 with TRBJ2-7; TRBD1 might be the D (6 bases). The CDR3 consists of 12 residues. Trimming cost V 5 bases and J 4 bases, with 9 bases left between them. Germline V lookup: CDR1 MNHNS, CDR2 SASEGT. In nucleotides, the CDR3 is TGTGCCAGCAGTAAACAGGGATACGAGCAGTACTTC. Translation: CASSKQGYEQYF.

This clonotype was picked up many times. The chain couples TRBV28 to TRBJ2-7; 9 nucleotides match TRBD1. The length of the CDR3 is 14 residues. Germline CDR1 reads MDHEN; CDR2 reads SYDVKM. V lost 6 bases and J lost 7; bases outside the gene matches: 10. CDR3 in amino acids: CASSTRDRGVEQYF. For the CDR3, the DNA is TGTGCCAGCAGCACCCGCGACAGGGGGGTTGAGCAGTACTTC. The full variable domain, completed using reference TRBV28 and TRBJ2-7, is DVKVTQSSRYLVKRTGEKVFLECVQDMDHENMFWYRQDPGLGLRLIYFSYDVKMKEKGDIPEGYSVSREKKERFSLILESASTNQTSMYLCASSTRDRGVEQYFGPGTRLTVT.

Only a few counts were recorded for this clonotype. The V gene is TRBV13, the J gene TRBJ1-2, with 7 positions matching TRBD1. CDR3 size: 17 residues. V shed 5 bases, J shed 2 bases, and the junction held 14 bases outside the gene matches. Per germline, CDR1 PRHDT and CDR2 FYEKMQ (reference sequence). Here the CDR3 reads CASSGRQGLILNYGYTF. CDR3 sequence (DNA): TGTGCCAGCAGCGGCCGACAGGGCCTCATCTTAAACTATGGCTACACCTTC.

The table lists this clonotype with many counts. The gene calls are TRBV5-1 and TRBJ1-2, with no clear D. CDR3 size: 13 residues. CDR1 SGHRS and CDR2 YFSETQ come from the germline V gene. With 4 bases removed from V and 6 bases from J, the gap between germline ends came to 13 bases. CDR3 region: CASSPQEGHGYTF. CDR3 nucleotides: TGCGCCAGCAGCCCTCAGGAAGGCCATGGCTACACCTTC.

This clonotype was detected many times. The CDR3 is CASKEGADTEAFF. CDR3 nucleotides: TGTGCCAGCAAGGAGGGGGCGGACACTGAAGCTTTCTTT. The chain couples TRBV3-1 to TRBJ1-1; 7 bases align to TRBD1. The germline V gene encodes CDR1 LGHDT and CDR2 YNNKEL (reference sequence). The CDR3 sequence is 13 residues long. The ends lost 7 bases at V and 3 bases at J; junction bases unmatched: 5.

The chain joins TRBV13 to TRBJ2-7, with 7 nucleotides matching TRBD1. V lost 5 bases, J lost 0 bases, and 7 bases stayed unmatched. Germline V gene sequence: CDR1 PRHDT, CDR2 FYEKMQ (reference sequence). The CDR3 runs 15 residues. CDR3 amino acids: CASSRTGQSSYEQYF. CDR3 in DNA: TGTGCCAGCAGCCGAACGGGACAGTCCTCCTACGAGCAGTACTTC.

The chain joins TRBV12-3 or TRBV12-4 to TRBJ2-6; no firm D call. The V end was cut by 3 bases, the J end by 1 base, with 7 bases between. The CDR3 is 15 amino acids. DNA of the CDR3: TGTGCCAGCAGTTTGAGGAAATCTGGGGCCAACGTCCTGACTTTC. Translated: CASSLRKSGANVLTF.

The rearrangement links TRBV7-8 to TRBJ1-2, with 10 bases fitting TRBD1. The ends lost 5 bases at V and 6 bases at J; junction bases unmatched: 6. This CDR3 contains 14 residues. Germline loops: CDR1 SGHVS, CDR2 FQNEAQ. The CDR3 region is CASSPWDRGDGYTF. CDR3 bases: TGTGCCAGCAGCCCATGGGACAGGGGAGATGGCTACACCTTC. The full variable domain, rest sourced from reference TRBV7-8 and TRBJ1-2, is GAGVSQSPRYKVAKRGQDVALRCDPISGHVSLFWYQQALGQGPEFLTYFQNEAQLDKSGLPSDRFFAERPEGSVSTLKIQRTQQEDSAVYLCASSPWDRGDGYTFGSGTRLTVV.

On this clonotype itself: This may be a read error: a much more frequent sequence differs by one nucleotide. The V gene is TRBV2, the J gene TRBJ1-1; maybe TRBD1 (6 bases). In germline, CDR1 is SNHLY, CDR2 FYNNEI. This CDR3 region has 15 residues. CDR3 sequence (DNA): TGTGCCGGCAGCCCCCAACAGGGCGGGAACACTGAAGCTTTCTTT. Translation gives CAGSPQQGGNTEAFF.